These T cell receptor beta chains were read from a single sample in a study of beta chain features in type 1 diabetes. The method was immunoSEQ multiplex PCR; TCRdb's version includes in-frame clones alone and lacks a portion of them. The sample shows some 190,000 clones, approximately 7.8% of them seen only once. The sequenced sample consisted of central memory CD4+ T cells from blood. Every receptor here comes from a woman aged 35 to 49 with type 1 diabetes. The CDR3 runs from the conserved cysteine through the conserved F or W. Fields, in order: V gene, D gene, clone size, J gene, CDR3 DNA, CDR3 protein. A D gene is named only where the DNA matches it firmly. Rows give clone size only sometimes, using once, few, many, or a class for an expanded clone.

>TRBV15|-|-|TRBJ2-1
TGTGCCACCAGCAGAGGGGGACAAAATTCGCAGTTCTTC
CATSRGGQNSQFF
>TRBV19|-|-|TRBJ1-2
TGTGCCAGTAGCATGGGTGCTGGACAGAACTATGGCTACACCTTC
CASSMGAGQNYGYTF
>TRBV7-3|-|-|TRBJ1-3
TGTGCCAGCAGCCCCCGGGTAGCAACTGGAAACACCATATATTTT
CASSPRVATGNTIYF
>TRBV28|TRBD2|-|TRBJ2-7
TGTGCCAGCAGCTCCAGGGAGGGGCTTCTGGACGAGCAGTACTTC
CASSSREGLLDEQYF
>TRBV7-3|-|few|TRBJ2-1
TGTGCCAGCAGCTTAGCGCGGGACAATGAGCAGTTCTTC
CASSLARDNEQFF
>TRBV18|-|-|TRBJ1-5
TGTGCCAGCTCCTTCAGGGGAGCCAATCAGCCCCAGCATTTT
CASSFRGANQPQHF
>TRBV2|TRBD2|few|TRBJ2-1
TGTGCCAGCAGTGAAGCGCCCAGCGGGAGTATCAACAATGAGCAGTTCTTC
CASSEAPSGSINNEQFF
>TRBV5-1|-|few|TRBJ1-1
TGCGCCAGCAGAAAATCCGGGGGAGGGAACACTGAAGCTTTCTTT
CASRKSGGGNTEAFF
>TRBV4-1|-|few|TRBJ1-2
TGCGCCAGTAATCCCCGCAGGGGAGAGAACTATGGCTACACCTTC
CASNPRRGENYGYTF
>TRBV7-9|-|-|TRBJ1-1
TGTGCCAGCAGCTTAAGCCTGCTCACTGAAGCTTTCTTT
CASSLSLLTEAFF
>TRBV5-4|-|few|TRBJ2-6
TGTGCCAGCAGCTTGGGACTTCCATCTGGGGCCAACGTCCTGACTTTC
CASSLGLPSGANVLTF
>TRBV27|TRBD1|-|TRBJ1-5
TGTGCCAGCAGTCGGAGTGGACAGGAAAGAGGAAATCAGCCCCAGCATTTT
CASSRSGQERGNQPQHF
>TRBV7-9|-|few|TRBJ2-3
TGTGCCAGCAGCCGAAGTTCAGGGTTCACAGATACGCAGTATTTT
CASSRSSGFTDTQYF
>TRBV14|TRBD1|-|TRBJ1-1
TGTGCCAGCAGCCAAGCATGGAGGGGGCAAGCTTTCTTT
CASSQAWRGQAFF
>TRBV7-9|-|-|TRBJ2-1
TGTGCCAGCAGCCCTCGGGGAGGTCAACCAAACAATGAGCAGTTCTTC
CASSPRGGQPNNEQFF
>TRBV29-1|TRBD1|-|TRBJ2-1
TGCAGCTTCCGGGCCCTCCGGGACAGGGGGAATGAGCAGTTCTTC
CSFRALRDRGNEQFF
>TRBV29-1|-|few|TRBJ1-2
TGCAGCGCGGGGGGGTCGGATGGCTACACCTTC
CSAGGSDGYTF
>TRBV28|TRBD2|-|TRBJ2-1
TGTGCCAGCAGTATGACTAGCGGGGGGGCAGCTGAGCAGTTCTTC
CASSMTSGGAAEQFF
>TRBV19|-|once|TRBJ2-7
TGTGCCAGTAGTTCCCTGACAGGTTCCTCCTACGAGCAGTACTTC
CASSSLTGSSYEQYF
>TRBV28|-|few|TRBJ2-1
TGTGCCAGCAGTTTAGTAGCGGCTTACAATGAGCAGTTCTTC
CASSLVAAYNEQFF
>TRBV11-2|-|-|TRBJ1-1
TGTGCCAGCAGCTTAACCCCGGAGGCTGAAGCTTTCTTT
CASSLTPEAEAFF
>TRBV19|-|-|TRBJ2-1
TGTGCCAGTAGTATCTTACGGAGTGAGCAGTTCTTC
CASSILRSEQFF
>TRBV27|TRBD1|-|TRBJ2-5
TGTGCCAGCAGTTCATTGTCCAGGGGGCAGGAGACCCAGTACTTC
CASSSLSRGQETQYF
>TRBV7-3|-|many|TRBJ2-1
TGTGCCAGCAGCCCAGGACTCGGCTACAATGAGCAGTTCTTC
CASSPGLGYNEQFF
>TRBV15|TRBD1|few|TRBJ1-5
TGTGCCACCAGCAGACAGGGGGGCAATCAGCCCCAGCATTTT
CATSRQGGNQPQHF
>TRBV2|TRBD1|few|TRBJ1-5
TGTGCCAGCAGGGGGACAGGGATGCATCAGCCCCAGCATTTT
CASRGTGMHQPQHF
>TRBV9|-|-|TRBJ2-7
TGTGCCAGCAGCCCCCAAAGCGGACCGATCTACGAGCAGTACTTC
CASSPQSGPIYEQYF
>TRBV19|-|few|TRBJ1-5
TGTGCCAGTAGTATCGGTCCAGGAAATCAGCCCCAGCATTTT
CASSIGPGNQPQHF
>TRBV2|TRBD2|-|TRBJ2-3
TGTGCCAGCAGTGAGGCTAGCGGGTTCACAGATACGCAGTATTTT
CASSEASGFTDTQYF
>TRBV13|-|-|TRBJ2-7
TGTGCCAGCAGCTCCCGGGAAAGGACCGAGCAGTACTTC
CASSSRERTEQYF
>TRBV30|-|-|TRBJ1-2
TGTGCCTGGAGACCCTCGAATGGCCTAGTGAGCTACACCTTC
CAWRPSNGLVSYTF
>TRBV4-3|-|many|TRBJ2-3
TGCGCCAGCAGCCTTCTCGGCGGGAACACAGATACGCAGTATTTT
CASSLLGGNTDTQYF
>TRBV28|-|-|TRBJ1-2
TGTGCCAGCAGTTTAATAGAGGGTGGCTATGGCTACACCTTC
CASSLIEGGYGYTF
>TRBV13|-|few|TRBJ2-7
TGTGCCAGCAGCTCGAGACAGGCGTCCTACGAGCAGTACTTC
CASSSRQASYEQYF
>TRBV30|TRBD1|-|TRBJ1-1
TGTGCCTGGGGGGGACAGCTGAACACTGAAGCTTTCTTT
CAWGGQLNTEAFF
>TRBV19|-|-|TRBJ2-3
TGTGCCAGTAGTATGGTGTACGGCGGGGGCACAGATACGCAGTATTTT
CASSMVYGGGTDTQYF
>TRBV9|-|few|TRBJ1-1
TGTGCCAGCAGCGTCGCGACAGATATGAACACTGAAGCTTTCTTT
CASSVATDMNTEAFF
>TRBV7-3|-|few|TRBJ2-7
TGTGCCAGCAGCTTCTGGCACGGCGAGGGCTACGAGCAGTACTTC
CASSFWHGEGYEQYF